These 14 T cell receptor beta chains were all obtained from the same sample, sequenced in a study of blood T cell repertoires in COVID-19. The repertoire was sequenced with immunoSEQ multiplex PCR; TCRdb's copy has only in-frame clones and lacks some. The profile shows 45,000 to 65,000 clones, 85% to 95% of them singletons. Material: peripheral blood. These receptors all stem from a man aged 45 to 65 with acute or convalescent COVID-19.

The V gene is TRBV7-9, the J gene TRBJ1-1, with D perhaps matching TRBD1 (6 bases). V gave up 5 bases and J gave up 7 bases, with 17 bases separating them. CDR3 length: 14 residues. CDR1 is SEHNR and CDR2 is FQNEAQ in the germline V gene (reference sequence). CDR3 coding DNA: TGTGCCAGCAGCCGAGAGGGGGTCCAGAGTGAAGCTTTCTTT. Encoded protein: CASSREGVQSEAFF.

V gene TRBV30 combines with J gene TRBJ2-1, with 10 bases aligning to TRBD2. Losses at the gene ends were 3 bases for V and 9 bases for J; bases not matched to a gene: 17. The germline V gene encodes CDR1 GTSNPN and CDR2 SVGIG (reference sequence). This CDR3 has 17 residues. Here the CDR3 DNA reads TGTGCCTGGAGCCCGATTAGGCTAGCGGGAGTATTTGCTGAGCAGTTCTTC. Its translation is CAWSPIRLAGVFAEQFF.

In DNA form, the CDR3 reads TGTGCCAGCTCACCAACACAGGGGGGCGGCTACACCTTC. Translation: CASSPTQGGGYTF. The chain joins TRBV18 to TRBJ1-2; 8 bases are shared with TRBD1. Germline V CDR1 and CDR2: KGHSH, LQKENI. The junction had 4 bases not matched to a gene; V was cut back by 2 bases and J by 8 bases. CDR3 length: 13 residues.

This chain joins TRBV10-3 and TRBJ1-2; 10 nucleotides align to TRBD1. Losses at the gene ends were 9 bases for V and 3 bases for J; bases not matched to a gene: 10. Per the germline V gene, CDR1 is ENHRY and CDR2 is SYGVKD. The CDR3 length is 15 residues. CDR3 region: CAIKPTGGADYGYTF. In DNA form, the CDR3 reads TGTGCCATTAAACCGACAGGGGGCGCGGACTATGGCTACACCTTC.

The chain combines TRBV7-2 with TRBJ2-3, with no clear D. V lost 5 bases to trimming and J lost 6 bases, with 15 bases between them. The CDR3 sequence is 14 residues long. Germline assignment: CDR1 SGHTA and CDR2 FQGNSA. The CDR3: CASSLPSRGDTQYF. In nucleotides, the CDR3 is TGTGCCAGCAGCCTACCGTCTAGAGGCGATACGCAGTATTTT.

The genes are TRBV19 and TRBJ2-7, with TRBD2 identical over 8 bases. Germline V gene data show CDR1 as LNHDA and CDR2 as SQIVND (reference sequence). The CDR3 is 14 residues long. Trimming at V came to 3 bases and at J to 5 bases, leaving 6 bases not matched to a gene. CDR3 residues: CASSIPGRDDEQYF. The CDR3 DNA follows: TGTGCCAGTAGTATTCCCGGGAGGGACGACGAGCAGTACTTC. Variable domain in full (rest from reference TRBV19 and TRBJ2-7): DGGITQSPKYLFRKEGQNVTLSCEQNLNHDAMYWYRQDPGQGLRLIYYSQIVNDFQKGDIAEGYSVSREKKESFPLTVTSAQKNPTAFYLCASSIPGRDDEQYFGPGTRLTVT.

The chain employs TRBV5-1 and TRBJ2-7; possibly TRBD1 for D (7 bases). Trimming removed 0 bases from V and 7 bases from J, with 17 bases in between. Per germline, CDR1 SGHRS and CDR2 YFSETQ. This CDR3 comprises 15 residues. CDR3 bases: TGCGCCAGCAGCTTGGAGTACGGAGGGGGCGAAGAGCAGTACTTC. This sequence encodes CASSLEYGGGEEQYF.

The chain joins TRBV7-9 to TRBJ2-7; possibly TRBD2 for D (6 bases). The CDR3 is 14 amino acids. Germline loops: CDR1 SEHNR, CDR2 FQNEAQ (reference sequence). V gave up 5 bases and J gave up 2 bases, with 13 bases separating them. CDR3 sequence: CASSPAPGAYEQYF. For the CDR3, the DNA is TGTGCCAGCAGCCCTGCTCCGGGGGCCTACGAGCAGTACTTC.

The chain is built from TRBV18 and TRBJ2-7; 9 bases are a match to TRBD2. V was clipped by 3 bases and J by 4 bases; unmatched bases: 4. Looked up from germline, CDR1 is KGHSH and CDR2 is LQKENI. The CDR3 loop spans 14 amino acids. This CDR3 is CASSPSGSGYEQYF. CDR3 nucleotide sequence: TGTGCCAGCTCACCTAGCGGGAGTGGGTACGAGCAGTACTTC.

The chain employs TRBV24-1 and TRBJ2-1; the match to TRBD2 covers 16 bases. The V segment lost 6 bases and the J segment 4 bases; nucleotides outside the gene matches: 8. CDR1 KGHDR and CDR2 SFDVKD come from the germline V gene. The CDR3 length is 18 residues. CDR3: CATSNIGTSGRGYNEQFF. The CDR3 bases are TGTGCCACCAGTAACATTGGGACTAGCGGGAGGGGGTACAATGAGCAGTTCTTC.

The chain combines TRBV7-9 with TRBJ2-7; 7 bases agree with TRBD1. Germline CDR1 is SEHNR and CDR2 is FQNEAQ (reference sequence). Trimming at V came to 3 bases and at J to 0 bases, leaving 5 bases not matched to a gene. CDR3 length: 15 residues. CDR3 nucleotide sequence: TGTGCCAGCAGCTTGGGACAGCCACCCTCCTACGAGCAGTACTTC. Translation: CASSLGQPPSYEQYF.

This chain connects TRBV5-1 to TRBJ2-5; 7 bases align to TRBD1. The germline CDR1 and CDR2 sequences are SGHRS and YFSETQ. With 5 bases clipped from V and 4 bases from J, the junction kept 11 bases outside the gene matches. The CDR3 totals 15 residues. Here the CDR3 reads CASSPTGKFVETQYF. The CDR3 bases are TGCGCCAGCAGTCCGACAGGGAAGTTCGTAGAGACCCAGTACTTC.

The V and J genes are TRBV19 and TRBJ2-5; the D gene is possibly TRBD1 (6 bases). This CDR3 has 14 amino acids. Trimming removed 3 bases at V and 7 bases at J, with 15 bases between. Germline V gene data show CDR1 as LNHDA and CDR2 as SQIVND (reference sequence). The CDR3 nucleotides are TGTGCCAGTAGTATGGGCAGGGAAGGGGGGACCCAGTACTTC. Translated: CASSMGREGGTQYF.

This clone was seen just once. The chain couples TRBV6-5 to TRBJ1-1; 10 nucleotides align to TRBD1. Looked up from germline, CDR1 is MNHEY and CDR2 is SVGAGI. V lost 6 bases to trimming and J lost 5 bases; unmatched junction nucleotides: 6. This CDR3 contains 14 residues. In DNA, the CDR3 is TGTGCCAGCAGACCGGGACAGGGGTCGACTGAAGCTTTCTTT. Amino acids: CASRPGQGSTEAFF.